This passage covers 19 T cell receptor beta chains from one sample sequenced in a study of shared clonotypes between healthy human individuals (dated by TCRdb to 2019 to 2021). The library was obtained by the immunoSEQ multiplex PCR assay. In its TCRdb copy, this immuneACCESS table keeps in-frame sequences only and misses some clones. Where compared with another copy, unresolved V genes explain less than half of these, and the others have no known cause. The sample data list about 320,000 clones, and around 87% of these were observed just once. Of the sample, about 17% falls within the top ten clones. Specimen: memory CD8+ T cells sorted from blood. Reading the label with the study, this specimen's cell subset or site is: CD45RO+ cells pooled with CCR7-negative TemRA cells. The receptors were sampled from a man between 18 and 29 years old in good health.

This clone has ten or more counts. The CDR3 sequence: CASSHPDSYEQYF. In DNA form, the CDR3 reads TGCGCCAGCAGCCACCCGGACAGCTACGAGCAGTACTTC. The J gene is TRBJ2-7, the V gene TRBV4-1; weak D call: TRBD1 (6 bases). Germline CDR1 MGHRA, CDR2 YSYEKL. CDR3 size: 13 residues. V was shortened by 3 bases and J by 3 bases, with 9 bases between the two germline ends.

This clone was seen just once. CDR3 coding DNA: TGTGCCAGCAGCTTTACCCTTGAGTACAATGAGCAGTTCTTC. Translated, it gives CASSFTLEYNEQFF. The chain employs TRBV7-9 and TRBJ2-1, with D unclear. V was cut by 3 bases and J by 4 bases, with 10 bases left in between. The CDR3 totals 14 residues. Per the germline V gene, CDR1 is SEHNR and CDR2 is FQNEAQ (reference sequence).

The chain is built from TRBV10-1 and TRBJ2-3, with 7 bases identical to TRBD2. This CDR3 spans 13 amino acids. Germline lookup yields CDR1 WNHNN and CDR2 SYGVQD (reference sequence). V lost 4 bases and J lost 5; bases outside the gene matches: 3. This chain's CDR3 is CASSGGSEDTQYF. In DNA, the CDR3 is TGCGCCAGCAGTGGCGGGAGTGAAGATACGCAGTATTTT.

The chain couples TRBV7-6 to TRBJ2-1; D is uncertain. The V gene lost 1 base and the J gene lost 2 bases, with 9 bases spanning the gap. The V gene's germline CDR1 is SGHVS and CDR2 FNYEAQ. The CDR3 extends over 15 amino acids. CDR3 DNA sequence: TGTGCCAGCAGCTTAGTTAACACCGCCTACAATGAGCAGTTCTTC. Protein: CASSLVNTAYNEQFF.

V and J are TRBV30 and TRBJ1-1; D gene ambiguous. Looked up from germline, CDR1 is GTSNPN and CDR2 is SVGIG (reference sequence). The V and J ends lost 5 bases and 2 bases respectively, with 3 bases between them. The CDR3 loop spans 10 amino acids. Here the CDR3 reads CAWGNTEAFF. As DNA, the CDR3 is TGTGCCTGGGGTAACACTGAAGCTTTCTTT.

This clone showed up just once. This sequence joins TRBV6-5 and TRBJ1-1; D is ambiguous. The CDR3 spans 13 residues. Germline CDR1 reads MNHEY; CDR2 reads SVGAGI. V lost 9 bases, J lost 3 bases, and 14 bases lay in between. CDR3 bases: TGTGCCAGTGGGTTCGGAGAGTACACTGAAGCTTTCTTT. Its translation: CASGFGEYTEAFF.

The V call is TRBV5-6, the J call TRBJ2-7, with D perhaps TRBD2 (6 bases). This CDR3 region has 13 residues. Trimming cost V 2 bases and J 3 bases, with 9 bases left between them. Germline-derived CDR1 and CDR2 are SGHDT and YYEEEE. The CDR3 loop is CASSLYGGYEQYF. The CDR3 region has the DNA TGTGCCAGCAGCTTATACGGGGGCTACGAGCAGTACTTC.

Comment on this clone: A junction boundary mismatches the germline segment, possibly from a read error. In nucleotides, the CDR3 is TGCGCCAGCAGCCAAGATATTAGCGGGAGGGCCACAAACATTCAGTACTTC. Translated, it gives CASSQDISGRATNIQYF. This chain uses TRBV4-3 with TRBJ2-4; TRBD2 agrees at 11 bases. CDR1 LGHNA and CDR2 YSLEER come from the germline V gene. The CDR3 loop spans 17 amino acids.

This clone has more than one count but fewer than ten. The chain uses TRBV9 and TRBJ2-3; D gene ambiguous. With 0 bases removed from V and 1 base from J, the gap between germline ends came to 9 bases. CDR3 length equals 15 residues. CDR1 and CDR2 from the germline V gene are SGDLS and YYNGEE. The CDR3 sequence: CASSVDPQRTDTQYF. Here the CDR3 DNA reads TGTGCCAGCAGCGTAGATCCTCAACGCACAGATACGCAGTATTTT. Full variable domain (remainder filled in from reference TRBV9 and TRBJ2-3): DSGVTQTPKHLITATGQRVTLRCSPRSGDLSVYWYQQSLDQGLQFLIQYYNGEERAKGNILERFSAQQFPDLHSELNLSSLELGDSALYFCASSVDPQRTDTQYFGPGTRLTVL.

The chain combines TRBV27 with TRBJ2-7, with D possibly being TRBD1 (6 bases). The V gene's germline CDR1 is MNHEY and CDR2 SMNVEV (reference sequence). Trimming took off 2 bases at V and 4 bases at J, with 9 bases between the two ends. This CDR3 region has 13 residues. CDR3 residues: CASSLTGKYEQYF. The DNA for the CDR3 is TGTGCCAGCAGTTTAACAGGGAAATACGAGCAGTACTTC.

The gene calls are TRBV6-6 and TRBJ1-4; D is ambiguous. The V end lost 5 bases, the J end lost 3 bases, and 13 bases lay between the germline ends. CDR1 is MNHNY and CDR2 is SVGAGI in the germline V gene (reference sequence). The CDR3 is made up of 15 amino acids. The CDR3 here is CASSPGGGSNEKLFF. In DNA form, the CDR3 reads TGTGCCAGCAGTCCCGGAGGCGGCTCTAATGAAAAACTGTTTTTT.

The rearrangement uses TRBV14 and TRBJ2-7; TRBD2 is a possible D gene (6 bases). V lost 3 bases and J 2 bases, leaving 20 bases between the germline ends. Looked up from germline, CDR1 is SGHDN and CDR2 is FVKESK. The CDR3 contains 17 residues. The CDR3 nucleotides read TGTGCCAGCAGCCAGGAAGACGAGGCTAGCGAAACCTACGAGCAGTACTTC. This codes for CASSQEDEASETYEQYF. Using reference TRBV14 and TRBJ2-7 for the parts outside the CDR3, the full variable domain is EAGVTQFPSHSVIEKGQTVTLRCDPISGHDNLYWYRRVMGKEIKFLLHFVKESKQDESGMPNNRFLAERTGGTYSTLKVQPAELEDSGVYFCASSQEDEASETYEQYFGPGTRLTVT.

As regards this clone: The same CDR3 also results from other DNA sequences found in this sample. The chain is built from TRBV4-1 and TRBJ2-7, with D perhaps given as TRBD1 or TRBD2 (5 bases each). V was trimmed by 3 bases and J by 2 bases, leaving 11 bases between them. This CDR3 is 14 amino acids long. CDR1 and CDR2 (germline): MGHRA, YSYEKL. CDR3 residues: CASSQGDGTYEQYF. CDR3 DNA: TGCGCCAGCAGCCAGGGGGACGGCACCTACGAGCAGTACTTC.

V usage is TRBV7-9 and J usage is TRBJ2-7; D call uncertain. The V gene lost 6 bases and the J gene lost 0 bases, with 9 bases spanning the gap. Germline CDR1 is SEHNR and CDR2 is FQNEAQ (reference sequence). This CDR3 has 13 residues. CDR3 sequence reads: CASSRASSYEQYF. The CDR3 nucleotides read TGTGCCAGCAGTCGAGCTAGCTCCTACGAGCAGTACTTC.

The V call is TRBV6-1, the J call TRBJ2-1; D unresolved. The CDR3 has 16 residues. Per germline, CDR1 MNHNS and CDR2 SASEGT. V shed 1 base and J shed 4 bases, with 14 bases lying between them. This CDR3 reads CASSEDFSAPYNEQFF. In nucleotides, the CDR3 is TGTGCCAGCAGTGAAGATTTTTCGGCACCTTACAATGAGCAGTTCTTC.

The DNA of the CDR3 is TGTGCCTGGACCGAAGGACAGGAGGGTGAAGCTTTCTTT. It encodes CAWTEGQEGEAFF. The chain joins TRBV30 to TRBJ1-1, with 7 bases fitting TRBD1. In germline, CDR1 is GTSNPN, CDR2 SVGIG (reference sequence). V lost 4 bases to trimming and J lost 7 bases; unmatched junction nucleotides: 9. This CDR3 is 13 amino acids long.

This chain links TRBV7-2 with TRBJ2-2; maybe TRBD2 (6 bases). Trimming stripped 3 bases from V and 5 bases from J, with 13 bases between. The germline gives CDR1 SGHTA, CDR2 FQGNSA. This CDR3 has 15 amino acids. The CDR3: CASSFRLGGTGELFF. The CDR3 DNA follows: TGTGCCAGCAGCTTTCGTCTTGGGGGGACCGGGGAGCTGTTTTTT.

As to this clone: Other DNA sequences within the sample encode an identical CDR3. This chain connects TRBV11-2 to TRBJ1-1; no clear D gene. Deletions cut 1 base from V and 1 base from J, with 4 bases between. CDR1 and CDR2 (germline): SGHAT, FQNNGV. The CDR3 loop spans 13 amino acids. CDR3 sequence: CASSLGRNTEAFF. The CDR3 bases are TGTGCCAGCAGCTTAGGACGGAACACTGAAGCTTTCTTT.

V gene TRBV10-1 combines with J gene TRBJ2-3, with D perhaps matching TRBD2 (6 bases). The CDR3 is made up of 14 amino acids. The V end lost 5 bases, the J end lost 6 bases, and 15 bases lay between the germline ends. Germline loops: CDR1 WNHNN, CDR2 SYGVQD (reference sequence). The CDR3 DNA sequence: TGCGCCAGCAGTTCCGGGACTCTTTCCGATACGCAGTATTTT. Translation gives CASSSGTLSDTQYF.